This TCR beta chain was found in a study of blood T cell repertoires in COVID-19. Study information: Both acute and convalescent COVID-19 samples were obtained from the United States, Italy and Spain. PBMCs, B-cell-depleted T cells, or T cells were the source of the cDNA or gDNA that made up the material.

V was clipped by 6 bases and J by 5 bases; unmatched bases: 5. Germline assignment: CDR1 SQVTM and CDR2 ANQGSEA. The CDR3 is made up of 12 amino acids. Original handling: Counts of nucleated cells, estimated from reference gene primer amplification, were obtained. Using immunoSEQ multiplex PCR, the repertoire was profiled, and TCRdb retains in-frame clones only, with some absent. Clone size and V and J calls were adopted from that table, with D and trimming inferred from the DNA. The table lists tens of thousands of clones, more than 75% of them singletons, with 14% in the top ten. Material: peripheral blood. The receptor was isolated from a human donor with acute or convalescent COVID-19. The donor label of this sample is uncertain. The gene calls are TRBV29-1 and TRBJ1-1; 8 positions agree with TRBD1. CDR3 sequence reads: CSVDTGGTEAFF. The CDR3, as DNA: TGCAGCGTGGATACAGGGGGTACTGAAGCTTTCTTT. Combining the CDR3 with reference TRBV29-1 and TRBJ1-1 gives the whole variable domain SAVISQKPSRDICQRGTSLTIQCQVDSQVTMMFWYRQQPGQSLTLIATANQGSEATYESGFVIDKFPISRPNLTFSTLTVSNMSPEDSSIYLCSVDTGGTEAFFGQGTRLTVV.